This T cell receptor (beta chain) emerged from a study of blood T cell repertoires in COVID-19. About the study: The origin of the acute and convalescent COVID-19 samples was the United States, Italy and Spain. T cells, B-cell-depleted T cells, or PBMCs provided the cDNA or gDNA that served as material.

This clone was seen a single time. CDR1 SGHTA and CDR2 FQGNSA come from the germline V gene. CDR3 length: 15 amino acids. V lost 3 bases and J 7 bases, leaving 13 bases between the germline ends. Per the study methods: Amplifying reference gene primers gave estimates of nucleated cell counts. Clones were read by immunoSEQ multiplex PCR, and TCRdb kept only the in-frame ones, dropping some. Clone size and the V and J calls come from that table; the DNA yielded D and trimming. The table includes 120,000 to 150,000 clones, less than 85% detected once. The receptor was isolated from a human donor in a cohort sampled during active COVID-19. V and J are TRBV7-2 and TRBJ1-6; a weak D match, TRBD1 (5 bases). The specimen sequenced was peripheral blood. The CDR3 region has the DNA TGTGCCAGCAGCTTGGTAAGGGGTGGGAATTCACCCCTCCACTTT. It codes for CASSLVRGGNSPLHF.